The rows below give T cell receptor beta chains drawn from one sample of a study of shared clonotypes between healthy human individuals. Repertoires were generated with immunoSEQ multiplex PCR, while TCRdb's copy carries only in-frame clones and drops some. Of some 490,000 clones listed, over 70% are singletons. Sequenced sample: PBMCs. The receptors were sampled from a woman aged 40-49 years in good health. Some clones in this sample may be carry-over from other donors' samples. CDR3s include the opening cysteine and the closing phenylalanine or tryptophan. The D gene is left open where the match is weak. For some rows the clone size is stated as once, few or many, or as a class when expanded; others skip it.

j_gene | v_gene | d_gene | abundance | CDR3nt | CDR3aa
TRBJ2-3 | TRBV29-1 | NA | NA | TGCAGCGTTGAGGGGCGGTATTTT | CSVEGRYF
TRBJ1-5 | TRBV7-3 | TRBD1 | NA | TGTGCCAGCAGCTCAGGACAGGCGGAACATCAGCCCCAGCATTTT | CASSSGQAEHQPQHF
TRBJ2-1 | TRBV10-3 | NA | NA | TGTGCCATCAGGCCTGCGGGGAGCTCCTACAATGAGCAGTTCTTC | CAIRPAGSSYNEQFF
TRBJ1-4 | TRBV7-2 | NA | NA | TGTGCCAGCAGCTCCAGAACCGGACAGAATGAAAAACTGTTTTTT | CASSSRTGQNEKLFF
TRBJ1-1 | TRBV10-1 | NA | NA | TGCGCCAGCAGTGAGTCGGGGGGTCAGCCTGAAGCTTTCTTT | CASSESGGQPEAFF
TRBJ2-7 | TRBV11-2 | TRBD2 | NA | TGTGCCAGCAGCTTAGTTCGCGGGAGGAGAGACGAGCAGTACTTC | CASSLVRGRRDEQYF
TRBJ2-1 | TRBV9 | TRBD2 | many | TGTGCCAGCAGCCCGGCGGGACTAGCGTTACACTCGGAGTTCTTC | CASSPAGLALHSEFF
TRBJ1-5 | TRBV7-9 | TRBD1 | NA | TGTGCCAGCAGCTTAAGGGAGCTGACAGGGGGCTTCCCCAATCAGCCCCAGCATTTT | CASSLRELTGGFPNQPQHF
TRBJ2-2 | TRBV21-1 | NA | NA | TGTGCCAGCAGCAAAGTTATGAACACCGGGGAGCTGTTTTTT | CASSKVMNTGELFF
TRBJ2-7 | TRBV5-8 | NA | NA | TGTGCCAGCAGCGCAATGGTATCGGGATCCTACGAGCAGTACTTC | CASSAMVSGSYEQYF
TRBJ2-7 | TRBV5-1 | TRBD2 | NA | TGCGCCAGCAGCCCTTCTATGGGACTAGCGGACGAGCAGTACTTC | CASSPSMGLADEQYF
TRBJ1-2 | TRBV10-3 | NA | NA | TGTGCCAGCAGTGAGGGTAACTATGGCTACACCTTC | CASSEGNYGYTF
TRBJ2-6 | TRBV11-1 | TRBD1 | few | TGTGCCAGCAGCTCCGGGACAGGGACGGTCAACGTCCTGACTTTC | CASSSGTGTVNVLTF
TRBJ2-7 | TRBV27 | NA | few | TGTGCCAGCAGTGGTGGAGGGGATGAGCAGTACTTC | CASSGGGDEQYF
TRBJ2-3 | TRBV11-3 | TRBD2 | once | TGTGCCAGCAGCTGGACTAGCGGACATGCTAGCACAGATACGCAGTATTTT | CASSWTSGHASTDTQYF
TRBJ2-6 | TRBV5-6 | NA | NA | TGTGCCAGCAGCTTGTCAGGCTCGGGGGCCAACGTCCTGACTTTC | CASSLSGSGANVLTF
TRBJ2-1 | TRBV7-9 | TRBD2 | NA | TGTGCCAGCAGCTACCTAGCGGGACTCTACAATGAGCAGTTCTTC | CASSYLAGLYNEQFF
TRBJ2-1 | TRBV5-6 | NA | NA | TGTGCCAGCAGCTTGGATCTACTCAGCTCCTACAATGAGCAGTTCTTC | CASSLDLLSSYNEQFF